This T cell receptor (beta chain) derives from a study of brain metastases from non-small cell lung cancer. As to this clone: Its specificity is unknown.

The V gene lost 3 bases and the J gene lost 4 bases, with 9 bases spanning the gap. CDR1 SNHLY and CDR2 FYNNEI come from the germline V gene. The CDR3 spans 14 residues. General study results and limits: T-cell clones appeared expanded in around 60% of brain metastases relative to matched primary tumors. Brain metastases shared most TCR repertoire with primaries, with sparse T cells.

The repertoire was sequenced with immunoSEQ multiplex PCR; TCRdb's copy has only in-frame clones and lacks some. The sample has about 1,800 clones, approximately 89% seen once. Material: tissue from a brain metastasis. The clonotype comes from a donor aged 40 or over with non-small cell lung cancer. The rearrangement links TRBV2 to TRBJ1-4; no clear D. CDR3: CASSERQVNEKLFF. The CDR3 DNA reads as TGTGCCAGCAGTGAGCGCCAGGTTAATGAAAAACTGTTTTTT.